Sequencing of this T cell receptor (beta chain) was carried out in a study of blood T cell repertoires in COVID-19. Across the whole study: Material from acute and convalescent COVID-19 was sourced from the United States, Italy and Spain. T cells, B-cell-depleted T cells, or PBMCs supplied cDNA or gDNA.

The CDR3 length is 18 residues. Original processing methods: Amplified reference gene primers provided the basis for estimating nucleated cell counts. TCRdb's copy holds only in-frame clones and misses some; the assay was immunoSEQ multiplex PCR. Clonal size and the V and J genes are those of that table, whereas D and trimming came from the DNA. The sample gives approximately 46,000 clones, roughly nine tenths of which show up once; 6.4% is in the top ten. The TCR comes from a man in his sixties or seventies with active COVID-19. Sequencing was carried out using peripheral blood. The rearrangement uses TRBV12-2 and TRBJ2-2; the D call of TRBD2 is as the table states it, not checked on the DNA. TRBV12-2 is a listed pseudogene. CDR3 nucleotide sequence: TGTGCAAGTCGCTTCATACTCGCGGGGGGGCCGGGGACCGGGGAGCTGTTTTTT. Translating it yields CASRFILAGGPGTGELFF.